The following is a T cell receptor (beta chain) sequence with its context. Baseline was the first blood sampling point, followed by cycle 4 day 1 and cycle 7 day 1. The record originates from a study of OX40 agonist ivuxolimab in advanced cancers. Across the study: The mean age was roughly 60 years, ranging from roughly 23 to 79, with under 90% of participants male.

Assay: immunoSEQ multiplex PCR; the TCRdb copy retains only in-frame clones and omits some. The data contain roughly 84,000 clones, around 85% of them singletons. The CDR3 has 15 residues. The trim removed 4 bases at V and 9 bases at J, leaving 8 bases unmatched. Germline V lookup: CDR1 SGHTA, CDR2 FQGNSA. This receptor was obtained from an adult with an advanced solid tumor such as melanoma, head and neck, liver or kidney cancer. The sequencing used CD4+ or CD8+ T cells sorted from blood, collected in a trial of the OX40 agonist ivuxolimab. V gene TRBV7-2 combines with J gene TRBJ2-2; 10 bases fit TRBD2. This CDR3 is CASSSGSGRTRELFF. The CDR3 region has the DNA TGTGCCAGCAGCTCGGGTAGCGGGAGGACCAGGGAGCTGTTTTTT.